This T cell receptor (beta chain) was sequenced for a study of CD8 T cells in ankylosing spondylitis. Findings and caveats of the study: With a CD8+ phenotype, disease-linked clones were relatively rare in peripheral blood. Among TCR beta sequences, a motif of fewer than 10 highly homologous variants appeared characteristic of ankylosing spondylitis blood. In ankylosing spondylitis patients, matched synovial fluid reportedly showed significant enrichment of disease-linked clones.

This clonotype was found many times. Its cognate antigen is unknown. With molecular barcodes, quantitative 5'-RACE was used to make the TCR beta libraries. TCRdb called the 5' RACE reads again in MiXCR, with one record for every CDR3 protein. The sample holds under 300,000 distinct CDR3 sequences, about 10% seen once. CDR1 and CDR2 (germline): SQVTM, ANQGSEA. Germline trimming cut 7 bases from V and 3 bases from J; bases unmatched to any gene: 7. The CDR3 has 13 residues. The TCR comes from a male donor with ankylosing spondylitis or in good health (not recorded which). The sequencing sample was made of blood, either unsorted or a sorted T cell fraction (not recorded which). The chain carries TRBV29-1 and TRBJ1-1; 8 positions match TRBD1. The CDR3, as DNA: TGCAGCGCCGGACAGGGAGGGGACACTGAAGCTTTCTTT. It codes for CSAGQGGDTEAFF.